This TCR beta chain was recorded in a study of OX40 agonist ivuxolimab in advanced cancers. The study's findings and limits: Partial responders at 0.1-3.0 mg/kg showed near-lowest clonal expansion. Expanded peripheral T-cell antigen specificity went undetermined. On average, a greater number of expanded clones characterised CD8+ T cells relative to CD4+. Part of the nonresponder group also had normalized T-cell clonal expansion that was low.

V lost 2 bases, J lost 1 base, and 8 bases stayed unmatched. Per germline, CDR1 SGHDT and CDR2 YYEEEE. The CDR3 is made up of 17 amino acids. The protocol was immunoSEQ multiplex PCR, while the TCRdb copy is restricted to in-frame clones and leaves out a portion. Of about 83,000 clones listed, roughly 90% are singletons. Note on this clone: Its antigen remains unknown.

The source is an adult with an advanced solid tumor such as melanoma, head and neck, liver or kidney cancer. J is TRBJ2-1 and V is TRBV5-6; the match to TRBD2 covers 8 bases. This sample comprised CD4+ or CD8+ T cells sorted from blood, obtained in a trial of the OX40 agonist ivuxolimab. For the CDR3, the DNA is TGTGCCAGCAGCTTAAAGGGCGGGGGGAGTTCCTACAATGAGCAGTTCTTC. Translation: CASSLKGGGSSYNEQFF. The full variable domain, with the rest looked up from reference TRBV5-6 and TRBJ2-1, is DAGVTQSPTHLIKTRGQQVTLRCSPKSGHDTVSWYQQALGQGPQFIFQYYEEEERQRGNFPDRFSGHQFPNYSSELNVNALLLGDSALYLCASSLKGGGSSYNEQFFGPGTRLTVL.